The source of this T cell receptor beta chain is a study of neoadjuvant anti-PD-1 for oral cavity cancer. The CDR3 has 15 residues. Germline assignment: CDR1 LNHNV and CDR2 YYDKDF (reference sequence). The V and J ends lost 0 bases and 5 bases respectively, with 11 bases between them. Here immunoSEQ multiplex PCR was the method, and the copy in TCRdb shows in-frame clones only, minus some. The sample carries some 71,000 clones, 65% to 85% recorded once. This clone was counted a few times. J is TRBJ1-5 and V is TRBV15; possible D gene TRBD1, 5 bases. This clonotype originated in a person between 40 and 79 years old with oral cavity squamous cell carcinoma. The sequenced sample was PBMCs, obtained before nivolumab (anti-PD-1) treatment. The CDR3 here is CATSRDQSGHQPQHF. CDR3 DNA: TGTGCCACCAGCAGAGATCAATCAGGGCATCAGCCCCAGCATTTT.